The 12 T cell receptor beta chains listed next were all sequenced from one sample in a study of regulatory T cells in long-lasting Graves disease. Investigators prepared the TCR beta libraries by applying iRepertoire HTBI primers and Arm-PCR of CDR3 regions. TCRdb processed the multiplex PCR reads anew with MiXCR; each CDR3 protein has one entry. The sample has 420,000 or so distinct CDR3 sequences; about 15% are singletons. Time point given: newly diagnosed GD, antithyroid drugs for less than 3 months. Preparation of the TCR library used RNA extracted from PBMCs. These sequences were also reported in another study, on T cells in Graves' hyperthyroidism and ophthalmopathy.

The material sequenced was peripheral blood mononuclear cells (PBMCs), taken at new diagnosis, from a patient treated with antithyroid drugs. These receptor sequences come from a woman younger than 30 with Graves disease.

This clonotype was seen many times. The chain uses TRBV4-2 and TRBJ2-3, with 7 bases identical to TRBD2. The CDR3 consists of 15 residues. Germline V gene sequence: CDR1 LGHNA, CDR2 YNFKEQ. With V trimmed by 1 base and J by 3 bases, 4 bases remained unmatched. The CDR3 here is CASSQVTGGTDTQYF. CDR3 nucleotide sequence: TGTGCCAGCAGCCAAGTGACGGGGGGTACAGATACGCAGTATTTT.

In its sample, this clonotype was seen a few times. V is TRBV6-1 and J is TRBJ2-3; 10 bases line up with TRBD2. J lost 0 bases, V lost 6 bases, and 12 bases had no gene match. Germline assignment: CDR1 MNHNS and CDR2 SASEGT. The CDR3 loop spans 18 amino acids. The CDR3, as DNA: TGTGCCAGCAGCGAGACTAGCGGGTCTGGTCATAGCACAGATACGCAGTATTTT. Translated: CASSETSGSGHSTDTQYF.

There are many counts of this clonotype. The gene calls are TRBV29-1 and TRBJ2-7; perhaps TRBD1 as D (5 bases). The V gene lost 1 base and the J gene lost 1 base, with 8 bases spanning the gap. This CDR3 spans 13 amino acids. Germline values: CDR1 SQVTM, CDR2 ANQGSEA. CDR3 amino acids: CSVEGGQSYEQYF. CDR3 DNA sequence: TGCAGCGTTGAAGGGGGCCAATCCTACGAGCAGTACTTC.

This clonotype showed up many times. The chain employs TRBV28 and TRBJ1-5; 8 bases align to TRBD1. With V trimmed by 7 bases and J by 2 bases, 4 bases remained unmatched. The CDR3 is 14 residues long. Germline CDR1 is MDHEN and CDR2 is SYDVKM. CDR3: CASKGQVGNQPQHF. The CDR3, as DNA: TGTGCCAGCAAGGGACAGGTTGGCAATCAGCCCCAGCATTTT.

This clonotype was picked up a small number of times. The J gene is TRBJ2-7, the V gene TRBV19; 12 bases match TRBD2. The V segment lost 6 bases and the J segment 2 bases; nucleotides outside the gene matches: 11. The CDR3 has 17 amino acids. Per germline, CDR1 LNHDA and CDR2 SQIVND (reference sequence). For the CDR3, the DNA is TGTGCCAGTAGAAGGGGGACTAGCGGGCTCCAAACCTACGAGCAGTACTTC. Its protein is CASRRGTSGLQTYEQYF.

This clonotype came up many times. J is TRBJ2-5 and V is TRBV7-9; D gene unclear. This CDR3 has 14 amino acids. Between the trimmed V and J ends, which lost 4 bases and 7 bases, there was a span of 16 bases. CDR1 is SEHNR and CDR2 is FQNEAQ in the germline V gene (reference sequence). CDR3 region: CASSSLVSSGTQYF. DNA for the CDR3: TGTGCCAGCAGCTCCCTGGTGTCCAGTGGGACCCAGTACTTC. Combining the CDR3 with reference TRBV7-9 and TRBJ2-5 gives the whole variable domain DTGVSQNPRHKITKRGQNVTFRCDPISEHNRLYWYRQTLGQGPEFLTYFQNEAQLEKSRLLSDRFSAERPKGSFSTLEIQRTEQGDSAMYLCASSSLVSSGTQYFGPGTRLLVL.

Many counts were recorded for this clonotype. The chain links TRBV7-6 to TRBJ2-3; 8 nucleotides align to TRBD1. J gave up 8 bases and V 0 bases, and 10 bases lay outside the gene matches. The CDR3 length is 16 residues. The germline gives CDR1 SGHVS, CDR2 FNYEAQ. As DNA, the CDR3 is TGTGCCAGCAGCTTAGCTACAGGGGGTTATTCCGGTACGCAGTATTTT. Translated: CASSLATGGYSGTQYF.

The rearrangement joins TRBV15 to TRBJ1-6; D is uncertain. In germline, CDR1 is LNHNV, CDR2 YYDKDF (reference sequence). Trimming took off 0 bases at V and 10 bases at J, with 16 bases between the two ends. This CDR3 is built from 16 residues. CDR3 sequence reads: CATSRDFSRMDSPLHF. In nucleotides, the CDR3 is TGTGCCACCAGCAGAGATTTTTCGAGGATGGACTCACCCCTCCACTTT.

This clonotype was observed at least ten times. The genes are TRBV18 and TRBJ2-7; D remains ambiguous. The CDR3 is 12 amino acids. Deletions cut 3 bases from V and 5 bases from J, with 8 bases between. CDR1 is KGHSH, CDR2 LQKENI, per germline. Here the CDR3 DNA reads TGTGCCAGCTCACCTGGGGTCGACGAGCAGTACTTC. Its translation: CASSPGVDEQYF.

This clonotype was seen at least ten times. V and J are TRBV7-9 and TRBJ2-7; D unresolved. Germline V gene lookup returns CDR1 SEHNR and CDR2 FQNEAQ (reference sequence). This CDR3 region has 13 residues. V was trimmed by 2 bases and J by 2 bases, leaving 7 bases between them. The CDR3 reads CASSLTTTYEQYF. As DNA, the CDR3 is TGTGCCAGCAGCTTAACGACCACCTACGAGCAGTACTTC. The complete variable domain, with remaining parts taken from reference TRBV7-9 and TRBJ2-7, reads DTGVSQNPRHKITKRGQNVTFRCDPISEHNRLYWYRQTLGQGPEFLTYFQNEAQLEKSRLLSDRFSAERPKGSFSTLEIQRTEQGDSAMYLCASSLTTTYEQYFGPGTRLTVT.

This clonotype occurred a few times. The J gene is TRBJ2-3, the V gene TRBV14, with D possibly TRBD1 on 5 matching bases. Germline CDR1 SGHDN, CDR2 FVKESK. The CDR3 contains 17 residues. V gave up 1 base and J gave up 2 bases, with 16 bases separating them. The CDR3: CASSQVKGLAHTDTQYF. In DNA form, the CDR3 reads TGTGCCAGCAGCCAAGTCAAGGGGCTCGCGCACACAGATACGCAGTATTTT.

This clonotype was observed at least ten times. CDR3 in amino acids: CASSQGDRAQHF. The CDR3 DNA reads TGTGCCAGCAGCCAGGGGGACAGAGCCCAGCATTTT. The chain recombines TRBV3-1 with TRBJ1-5, with 7 bases lining up with TRBD1. Germline lookup yields CDR1 LGHDT and CDR2 YNNKEL (reference sequence). This CDR3 contains 12 residues. V dropped 3 bases and J dropped 11; count of bases not matched to a gene: 4.